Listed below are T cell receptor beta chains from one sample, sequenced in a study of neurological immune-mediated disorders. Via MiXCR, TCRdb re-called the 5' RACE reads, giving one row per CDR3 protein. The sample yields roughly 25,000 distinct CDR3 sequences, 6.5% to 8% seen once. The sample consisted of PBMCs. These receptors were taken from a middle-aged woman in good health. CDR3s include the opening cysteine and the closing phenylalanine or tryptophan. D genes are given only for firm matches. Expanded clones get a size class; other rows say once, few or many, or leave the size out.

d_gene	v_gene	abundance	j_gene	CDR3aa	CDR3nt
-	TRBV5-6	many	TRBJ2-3	CASSLAGIGSEDTQYF	TGTGCCAGCAGCTTGGCCGGGATAGGGTCGGAAGATACGCAGTATTTT
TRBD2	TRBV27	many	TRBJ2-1	CASSPHFLAGFNEQFF	TGTGCCAGCAGTCCCCATTTTCTAGCGGGCTTCAATGAGCAGTTCTTC
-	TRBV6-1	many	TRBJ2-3	CASGWGGPDTQYF	TGTGCCAGCGGGTGGGGGGGCCCAGATACGCAGTATTTT
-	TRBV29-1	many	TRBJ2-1	CSSSGVAGTYNEQFF	TGCAGCAGTTCGGGGGTCGCGGGAACCTACAATGAGCAGTTCTTC
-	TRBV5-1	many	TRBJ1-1	CASRRTGTANTEAFF	TGCGCCAGCAGAAGGACCGGGACGGCGAACACTGAAGCTTTCTTT
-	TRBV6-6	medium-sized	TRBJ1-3	CASQRFGNTIYF	TGTGCCAGCCAGCGCTTTGGAAACACCATATATTTT
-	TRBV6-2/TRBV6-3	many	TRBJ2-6	CASSPQPEYGANVLTF	TGTGCCAGCAGCCCCCAACCCGAGTATGGGGCCAACGTCCTGACTTTC
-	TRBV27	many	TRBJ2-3	CASSLGWGPPDTQYF	TGTGCCAGCAGTTTGGGGTGGGGACCACCCGATACGCAGTATTTT
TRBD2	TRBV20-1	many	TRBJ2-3	CSAGPLAASTDTQYF	TGCAGTGCGGGCCCCCTAGCGGCTAGCACAGATACGCAGTATTTT
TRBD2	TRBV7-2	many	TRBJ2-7	CASSPTTSGRASEQYF	TGTGCCAGCAGCCCAACGACTAGCGGGAGGGCCAGCGAGCAGTACTTC
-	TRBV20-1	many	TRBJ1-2	CSAPDRYYGYTF	TGCAGTGCTCCAGACAGATACTATGGCTACACCTTC
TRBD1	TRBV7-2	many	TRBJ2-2	CASSRLTGGWNTGELFF	TGTGCCAGCAGCCGATTAACAGGGGGCTGGAACACCGGGGAGCTGTTTTTT
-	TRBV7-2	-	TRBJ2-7	CASSLGSGKSSYEQYF	TGTGCCAGCAGCTTAGGGTCCGGAAAGAGCTCCTACGAGCAGTACTTC
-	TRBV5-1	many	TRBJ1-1	CASSRAPNTEAFF	TGCGCCAGCAGCCGAGCACCGAACACTGAAGCTTTCTTT
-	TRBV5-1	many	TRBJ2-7	CASSLLGRAAYEQYF	TGCGCCAGCAGCTTGCTAGGGCGGGCGGCCTACGAGCAGTACTTC
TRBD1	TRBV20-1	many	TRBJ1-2	CSAGGTGGFDYGYTF	TGCAGTGCTGGAGGGACAGGCGGCTTCGACTATGGCTACACCTTC
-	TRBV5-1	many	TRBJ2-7	CASSLSPGPYEQYF	TGCGCCAGCAGCTTGTCTCCAGGGCCCTACGAGCAGTACTTC
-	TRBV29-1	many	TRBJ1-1	CSTQAPGEAFF	TGCAGCACCCAAGCCCCCGGTGAAGCTTTCTTT
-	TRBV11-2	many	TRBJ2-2	CASSLTGADGELFF	TGTGCCAGCAGCTTAACTGGGGCGGACGGGGAGCTGTTTTTT
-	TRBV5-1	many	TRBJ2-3	CASSFNTGDTQYF	TGCGCCAGCAGCTTCAATACAGGGGATACGCAGTATTTT
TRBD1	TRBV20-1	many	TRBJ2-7	CSAVPGGRNEQYF	TGCAGTGCGGTCCCAGGGGGTCGGAACGAGCAGTACTTC
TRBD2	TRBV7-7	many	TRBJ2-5	CASSLASGIGQETQYF	TGTGCCAGCAGCTTGGCTAGCGGGATAGGTCAGGAGACCCAGTACTTC
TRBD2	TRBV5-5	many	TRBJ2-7	CASSLVGLAVNEQYF	TGTGCCAGCAGCTTGGTGGGACTAGCGGTGAACGAGCAGTACTTC
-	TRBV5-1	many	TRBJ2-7	CASSFRDQQGEQYF	TGCGCCAGCAGCTTCCGGGACCAGCAGGGCGAGCAGTACTTC
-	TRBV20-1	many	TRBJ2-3	CSARSLIRVTQYF	TGCAGTGCCCGTTCCCTGATACGGGTTACGCAGTATTTT
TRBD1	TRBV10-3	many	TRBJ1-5	CAIGPGQADRPQHF	TGTGCCATCGGGCCCGGACAGGCTGATAGGCCCCAGCATTTT
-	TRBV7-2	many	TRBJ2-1	CASSLREQFF	TGTGCCAGCAGCTTGCGTGAGCAGTTCTTC
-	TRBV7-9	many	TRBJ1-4	CASSVGQATNEKLFF	TGTGCCAGCAGCGTCGGACAAGCAACTAATGAAAAACTGTTTTTT
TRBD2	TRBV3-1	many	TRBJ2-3	CASSLLAGSTDTQYF	TGTGCCAGCAGCTTACTAGCGGGCAGCACAGATACGCAGTATTTT
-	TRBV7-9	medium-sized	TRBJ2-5	CASSLAPFRERGQETQYF	TGTGCCAGCAGCTTAGCGCCTTTTCGCGAAAGGGGACAAGAGACCCAGTACTTC
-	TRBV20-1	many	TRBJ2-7	CSASSARGDEQYF	TGCAGTGCTAGTTCGGCTCGAGGGGACGAGCAGTACTTC
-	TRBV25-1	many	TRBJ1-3	CASSERGGLWSSGNTIYF	TGTGCCAGCAGTGAGAGGGGCGGGTTATGGAGCTCTGGAAACACCATATATTTT
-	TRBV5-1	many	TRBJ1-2	CASSSFDRGANYGYTF	TGCGCCAGCAGCTCCTTCGACAGAGGCGCTAACTATGGCTACACCTTC
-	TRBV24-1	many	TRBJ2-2	CATSGRQQMAGELFF	TGTGCCACCAGTGGCAGGCAGCAGATGGCCGGGGAGCTGTTTTTT
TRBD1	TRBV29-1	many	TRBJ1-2	CSALTGAPNYGYTF	TGCAGCGCATTAACAGGGGCCCCTAACTATGGCTACACCTTC
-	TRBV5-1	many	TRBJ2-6	CASTLTAPSSGANVLTF	TGCGCCAGCACCCTTACCGCCCCAAGCTCTGGGGCCAACGTCCTGACTTTC
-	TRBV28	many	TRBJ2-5	CASSLGFGILETQYF	TGTGCCAGCAGTTTGGGTTTTGGGATATTGGAGACCCAGTACTTC
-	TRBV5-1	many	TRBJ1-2	CASSARDPNYGYTF	TGCGCCAGCAGCGCCAGGGACCCTAACTATGGCTACACCTTC
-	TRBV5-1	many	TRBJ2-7	CASSGTYEQYF	TGCGCCAGCAGCGGAACCTACGAGCAGTACTTC
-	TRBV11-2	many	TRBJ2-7	CASSSSGRGAGMPYEQYF	TGTGCCAGCAGCTCCTCTGGGCGGGGAGCGGGTATGCCCTACGAGCAGTACTTC
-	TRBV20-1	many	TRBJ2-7	CSATNLLERRYEQYF	TGCAGTGCTACAAACTTACTTGAGCGGCGATACGAGCAGTACTTC
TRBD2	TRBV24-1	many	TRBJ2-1	CATSETFGLAGNEQFF	TGTGCCACCAGTGAAACATTCGGACTAGCGGGAAATGAGCAGTTCTTC
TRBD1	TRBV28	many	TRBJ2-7	CASSFPTGPPYEQYF	TGTGCCAGCAGTTTCCCGACAGGGCCCCCCTACGAGCAGTACTTC
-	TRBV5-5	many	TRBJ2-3	CASSFFGDTQYF	TGTGCCAGCAGCTTTTTTGGAGATACGCAGTATTTT
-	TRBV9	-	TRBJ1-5	CASSVGRGNQPQHF	TGTGCCAGCAGCGTCGGGCGGGGAAATCAGCCCCAGCATTTT
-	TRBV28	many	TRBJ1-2	CASSLRGNGYTF	TGTGCCAGCAGTTTGAGGGGGAACGGCTACACCTTC
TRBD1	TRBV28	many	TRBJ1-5	CASRTGVSNQPQHF	TGTGCCAGCCGGACAGGGGTAAGCAATCAGCCCCAGCATTTT
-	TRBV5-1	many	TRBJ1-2	CASSFQGASGYTF	TGCGCCAGCAGTTTCCAGGGAGCGTCTGGCTACACCTTC
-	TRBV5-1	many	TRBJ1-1	CASSLSLGGTEAFF	TGCGCCAGCAGCCTCAGTCTCGGGGGCACTGAAGCTTTCTTT
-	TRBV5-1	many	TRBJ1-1	CASSFGRMGTEAFF	TGCGCCAGCAGCTTTGGCAGAATGGGCACTGAAGCTTTCTTT
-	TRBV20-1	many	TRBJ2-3	CSARGTPSTDTQYF	TGCAGTGCTAGGGGGACACCCAGCACAGATACGCAGTATTTT
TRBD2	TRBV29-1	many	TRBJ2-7	CSVEDRGGGSTSYEQYF	TGCAGCGTTGAAGATCGGGGAGGCGGGAGTACGTCCTACGAGCAGTACTTC
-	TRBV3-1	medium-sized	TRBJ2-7	CASSQQGYEQYF	TGTGCCAGCAGCCAACAAGGCTACGAGCAGTACTTC
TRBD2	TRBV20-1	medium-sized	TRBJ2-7	CSATGTNIYEQYF	TGCAGTGCTACCGGGACTAACATCTACGAGCAGTACTTC
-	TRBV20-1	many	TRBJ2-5	CSAALGGKETQYF	TGCAGTGCTGCACTTGGAGGAAAAGAGACCCAGTACTTC